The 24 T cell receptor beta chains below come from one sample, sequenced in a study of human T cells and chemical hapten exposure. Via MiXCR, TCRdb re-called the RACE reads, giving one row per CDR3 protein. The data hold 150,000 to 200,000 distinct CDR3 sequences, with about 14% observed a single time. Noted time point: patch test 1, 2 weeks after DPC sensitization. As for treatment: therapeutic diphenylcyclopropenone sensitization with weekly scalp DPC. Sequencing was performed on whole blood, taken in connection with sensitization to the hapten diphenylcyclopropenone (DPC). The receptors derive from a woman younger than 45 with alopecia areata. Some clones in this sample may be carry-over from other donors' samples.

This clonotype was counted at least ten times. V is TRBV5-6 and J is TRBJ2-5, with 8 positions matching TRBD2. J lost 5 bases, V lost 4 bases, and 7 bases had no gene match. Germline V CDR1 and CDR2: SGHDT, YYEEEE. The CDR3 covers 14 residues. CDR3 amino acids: CASSPGLVGETQYF. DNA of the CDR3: TGTGCCAGCAGCCCGGGACTAGTCGGGGAGACCCAGTACTTC. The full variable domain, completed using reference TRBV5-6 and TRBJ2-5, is DAGVTQSPTHLIKTRGQQVTLRCSPKSGHDTVSWYQQALGQGPQFIFQYYEEEERQRGNFPDRFSGHQFPNYSSELNVNALLLGDSALYLCASSPGLVGETQYFGPGTRLLVL.

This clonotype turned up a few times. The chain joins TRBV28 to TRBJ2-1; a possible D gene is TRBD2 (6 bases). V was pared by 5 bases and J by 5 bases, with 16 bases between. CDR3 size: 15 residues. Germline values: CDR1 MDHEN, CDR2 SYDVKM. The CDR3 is CASSKASTGDNEQFF. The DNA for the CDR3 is TGTGCCAGCAGTAAGGCTAGCACGGGGGACAATGAGCAGTTCTTC.

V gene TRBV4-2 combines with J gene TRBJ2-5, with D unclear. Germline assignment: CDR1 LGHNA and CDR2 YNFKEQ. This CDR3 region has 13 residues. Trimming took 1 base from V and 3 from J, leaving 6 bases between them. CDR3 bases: TGTGCCAGCAGCCAAGGTATGGAAGAGACCCAGTACTTC. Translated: CASSQGMEETQYF.

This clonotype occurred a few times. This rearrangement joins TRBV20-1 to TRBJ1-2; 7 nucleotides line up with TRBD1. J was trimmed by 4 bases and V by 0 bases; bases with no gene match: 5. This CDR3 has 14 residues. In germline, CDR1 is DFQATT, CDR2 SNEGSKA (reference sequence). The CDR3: CSARDRGLFYGYTF. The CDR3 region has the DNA TGCAGTGCTAGAGATAGGGGGCTTTTCTATGGCTACACCTTC.

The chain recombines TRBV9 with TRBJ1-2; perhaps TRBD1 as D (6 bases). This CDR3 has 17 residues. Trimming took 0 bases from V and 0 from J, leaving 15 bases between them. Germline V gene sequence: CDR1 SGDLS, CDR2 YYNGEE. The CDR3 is CASSVGGHSDPNYGYTF. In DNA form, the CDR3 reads TGTGCCAGCAGCGTAGGGGGACACAGTGACCCTAACTATGGCTACACCTTC.

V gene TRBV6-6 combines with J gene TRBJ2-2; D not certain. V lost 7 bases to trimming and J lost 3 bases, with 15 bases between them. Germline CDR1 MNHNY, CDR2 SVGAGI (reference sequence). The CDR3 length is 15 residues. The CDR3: CASTTRHPYTGELFF. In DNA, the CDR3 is TGTGCCAGCACCACCCGACACCCTTACACCGGGGAGCTGTTTTTT.

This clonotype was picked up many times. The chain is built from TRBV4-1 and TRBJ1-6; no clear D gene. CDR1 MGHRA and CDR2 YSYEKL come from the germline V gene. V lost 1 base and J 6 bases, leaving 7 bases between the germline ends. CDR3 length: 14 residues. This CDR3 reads CASSQAQANSPLHF. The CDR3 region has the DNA TGCGCCAGCAGCCAAGCCCAGGCTAATTCACCCCTCCACTTT.

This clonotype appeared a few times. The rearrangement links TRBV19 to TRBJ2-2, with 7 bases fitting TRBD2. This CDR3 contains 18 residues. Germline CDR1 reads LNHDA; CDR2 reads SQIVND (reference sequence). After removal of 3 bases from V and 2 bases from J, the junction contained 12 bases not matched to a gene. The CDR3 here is CASSIYVSRGTNTGELFF. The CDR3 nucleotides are TGTGCCAGTAGTATCTATGTCTCGCGGGGGACTAACACCGGGGAGCTGTTTTTT.

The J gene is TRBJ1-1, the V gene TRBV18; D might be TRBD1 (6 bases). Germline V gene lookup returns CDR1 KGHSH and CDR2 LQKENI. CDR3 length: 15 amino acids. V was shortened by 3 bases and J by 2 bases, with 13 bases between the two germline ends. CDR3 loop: CASSPLQGQNTEAFF. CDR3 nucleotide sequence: TGTGCCAGCTCACCCTTACAGGGACAAAACACTGAAGCTTTCTTT.

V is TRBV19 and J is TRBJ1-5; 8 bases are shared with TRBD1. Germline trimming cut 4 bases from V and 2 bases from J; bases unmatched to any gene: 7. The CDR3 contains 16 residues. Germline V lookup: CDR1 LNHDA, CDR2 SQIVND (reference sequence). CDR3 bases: TGTGCCAGTAGTACTACAGGGGGAACGGGCAATCAGCCCCAGCATTTT. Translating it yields CASSTTGGTGNQPQHF.

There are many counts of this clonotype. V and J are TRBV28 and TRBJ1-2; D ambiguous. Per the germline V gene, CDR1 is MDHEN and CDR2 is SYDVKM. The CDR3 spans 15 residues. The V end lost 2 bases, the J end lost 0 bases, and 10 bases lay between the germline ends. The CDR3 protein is CASSLVEGSNYGYTF. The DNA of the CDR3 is TGTGCCAGCAGTTTAGTGGAGGGCTCTAACTATGGCTACACCTTC.

Written as DNA, the CDR3 is TGTGCCAGCAGCTTCGGGGACGGCTCCTACGAGCAGTACTTC. Encoded protein: CASSFGDGSYEQYF. The chain employs TRBV7-2 and TRBJ2-7, with D possibly called TRBD1 or TRBD2 (5 bases each). This CDR3 is built from 14 residues. Looked up from germline, CDR1 is SGHTA and CDR2 is FQGNSA. V was trimmed by 3 bases and J by 0 bases, leaving 9 bases between them.

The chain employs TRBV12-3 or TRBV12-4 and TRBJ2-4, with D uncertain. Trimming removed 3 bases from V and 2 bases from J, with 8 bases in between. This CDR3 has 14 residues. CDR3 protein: CASSLYESKNIQYF. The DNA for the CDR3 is TGTGCCAGCAGTTTGTACGAATCCAAAAACATTCAGTACTTC.

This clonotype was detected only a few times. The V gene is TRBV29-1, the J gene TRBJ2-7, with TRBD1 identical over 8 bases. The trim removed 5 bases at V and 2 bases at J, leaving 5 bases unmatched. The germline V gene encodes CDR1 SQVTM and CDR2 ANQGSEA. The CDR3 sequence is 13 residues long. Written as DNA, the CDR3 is TGCAGCGTTCTGACAGGGGACACCTACGAGCAGTACTTC. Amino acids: CSVLTGDTYEQYF.

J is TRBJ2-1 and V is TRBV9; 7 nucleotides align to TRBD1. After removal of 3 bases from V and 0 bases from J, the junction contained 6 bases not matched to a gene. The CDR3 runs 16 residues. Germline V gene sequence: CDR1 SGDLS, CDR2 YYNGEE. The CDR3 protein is CASSAGQQLSYNEQFF. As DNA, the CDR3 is TGTGCCAGCAGCGCGGGACAGCAGCTCTCCTACAATGAGCAGTTCTTC.

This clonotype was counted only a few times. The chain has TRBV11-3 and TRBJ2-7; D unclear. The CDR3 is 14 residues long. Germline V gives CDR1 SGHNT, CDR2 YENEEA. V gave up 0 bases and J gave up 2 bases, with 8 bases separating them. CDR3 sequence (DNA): TGTGCCAGCAGCTTAGAGGGTCAGGCCTACGAGCAGTACTTC. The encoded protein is CASSLEGQAYEQYF.

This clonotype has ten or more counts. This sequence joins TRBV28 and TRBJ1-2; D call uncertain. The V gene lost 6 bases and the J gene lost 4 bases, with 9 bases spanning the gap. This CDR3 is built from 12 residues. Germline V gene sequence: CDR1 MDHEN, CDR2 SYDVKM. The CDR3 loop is CASSVKLYGYTF. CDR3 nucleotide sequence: TGTGCCAGCAGCGTTAAGCTCTATGGCTACACCTTC.

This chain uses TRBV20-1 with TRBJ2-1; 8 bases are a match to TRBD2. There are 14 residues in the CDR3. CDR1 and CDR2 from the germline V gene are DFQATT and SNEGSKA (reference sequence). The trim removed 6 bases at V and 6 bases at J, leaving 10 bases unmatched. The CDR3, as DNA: TGCAGTGCCTTCGGGAGGGCCGTCCGCAATGAGCAGTTCTTC. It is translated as CSAFGRAVRNEQFF.

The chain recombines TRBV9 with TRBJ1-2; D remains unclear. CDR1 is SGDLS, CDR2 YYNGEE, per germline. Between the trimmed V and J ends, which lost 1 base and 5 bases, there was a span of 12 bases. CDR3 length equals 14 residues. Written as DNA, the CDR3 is TGTGCCAGCAGCGTAAGTCAGAGGAATTATGGCTACACCTTC. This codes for CASSVSQRNYGYTF.

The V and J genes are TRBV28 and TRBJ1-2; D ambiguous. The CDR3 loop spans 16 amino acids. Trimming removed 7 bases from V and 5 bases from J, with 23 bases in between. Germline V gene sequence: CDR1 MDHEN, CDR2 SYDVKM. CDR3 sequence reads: CASTVVTKTYGYGYTF. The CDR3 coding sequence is TGTGCCAGCACCGTGGTGACTAAAACTTATGGGTATGGCTACACCTTC.

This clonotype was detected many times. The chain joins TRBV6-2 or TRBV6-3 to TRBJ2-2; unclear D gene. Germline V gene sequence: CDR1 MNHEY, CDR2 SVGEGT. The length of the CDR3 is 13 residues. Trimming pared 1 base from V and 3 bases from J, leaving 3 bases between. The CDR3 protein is CASSYLDTGELFF. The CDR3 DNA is TGTGCCAGCAGTTACTTGGACACCGGGGAGCTGTTTTTT.

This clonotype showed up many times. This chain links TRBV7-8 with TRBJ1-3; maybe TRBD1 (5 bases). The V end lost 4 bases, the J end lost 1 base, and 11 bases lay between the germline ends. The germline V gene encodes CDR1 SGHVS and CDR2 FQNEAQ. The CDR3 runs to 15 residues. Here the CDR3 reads CASSSPGRSGNTIYF. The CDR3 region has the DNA TGTGCCAGCAGCTCTCCAGGGCGGTCTGGAAACACCATATATTTT.

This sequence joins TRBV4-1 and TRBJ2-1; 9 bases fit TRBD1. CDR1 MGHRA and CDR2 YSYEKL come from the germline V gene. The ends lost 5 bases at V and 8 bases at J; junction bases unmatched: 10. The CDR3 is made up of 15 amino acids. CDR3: CASSGTGTGLDEQFF. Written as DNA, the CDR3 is TGCGCCAGCAGCGGAACCGGGACAGGGCTCGATGAGCAGTTCTTC.

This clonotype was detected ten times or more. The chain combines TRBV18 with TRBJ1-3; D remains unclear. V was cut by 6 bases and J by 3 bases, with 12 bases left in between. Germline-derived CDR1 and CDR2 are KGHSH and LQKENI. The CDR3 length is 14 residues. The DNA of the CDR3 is TGTGCCAGCTCTCTCACGGAGGATGGAAACACCATATATTTT. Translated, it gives CASSLTEDGNTIYF.